These 12 T cell receptor beta chains came from one sample sequenced in a study of PD-1 blockade in classical Hodgkin lymphoma. Time point denoted: cycle 4 day 1 (C4D1), after five to seven weeks of nivolumab. In every patient, relapse followed autologous stem cell transplantation, while exposure to brentuximab vedotin differed. Produced via immunoSEQ multiplex PCR; TCRdb's table is partial and in-frame only. The sample has tens of thousands of clones, about 90% seen once. The sample in question was peripheral blood mononuclear cells (PBMCs), obtained before the fourth cycle of nivolumab. All receptors come from a human donor with classical Hodgkin lymphoma.

The gene calls are TRBV6-5 and TRBJ2-7; D possibly uses TRBD1 or TRBD2 (6 bases each). The CDR3 length is 12 residues. Per the germline V gene, CDR1 is MNHEY and CDR2 is SVGAGI. The V end was cut by 8 bases, the J end by 4 bases, with 12 bases between. This CDR3 is CASGGLPYEQYF. CDR3 bases: TGTGCCAGCGGGGGGCTCCCTTACGAGCAGTACTTC.

This clone was counted a single time. This sequence joins TRBV18 and TRBJ1-1; tentative D call: TRBD1 (5 bases). Germline CDR1 KGHSH, CDR2 LQKENI. V lost 3 bases to trimming and J lost 2 bases, with 13 bases between them. The CDR3 is 15 amino acids. The CDR3 coding sequence is TGTGCCAGCTCACCGATTGGGGCCCAAAACACTGAAGCTTTCTTT. Amino acids: CASSPIGAQNTEAFF. The full variable domain, completed using reference TRBV18 and TRBJ1-1, is NAGVMQNPRHLVRRRGQEARLRCSPMKGHSHVYWYRQLPEEGLKFMVYLQKENIIDESGMPKERFSAEFPKEGPSILRIQQVVRGDSAAYFCASSPIGAQNTEAFFGQGTRLTVV.

V gene TRBV9 combines with J gene TRBJ1-2; perhaps TRBD1 as D (6 bases). The CDR3 has 15 residues. V was clipped by 0 bases and J by 7 bases, with 16 bases between them. The germline V gene has CDR1 SGDLS and CDR2 YYNGEE. The CDR3 bases are TGTGCCAGCAGCGTAGGAGGGGGAGTAGTAAGTGGCTACACCTTC. This encodes CASSVGGGVVSGYTF.

The chain couples TRBV7-2 to TRBJ1-1, with D tentatively TRBD1 (6 bases). Looked up from germline, CDR1 is SGHTA and CDR2 is FQGNSA. V was cut by 5 bases and J by 1 base, with 11 bases left in between. CDR3 size: 14 residues. DNA for the CDR3: TGTGCCAGCAGCGCGACAGGTTCGAACACTGAAGCTTTCTTT. Amino acid sequence: CASSATGSNTEAFF.

This chain connects TRBV6-6 to TRBJ2-3, with D unclear. Germline loops: CDR1 MNHNY, CDR2 SVGAGI (reference sequence). The length of the CDR3 is 11 residues. Trimming removed 6 bases at V and 8 bases at J, with 9 bases between. CDR3 bases: TGTGCCAGCAGCCGCGTTCCTACGCAGTATTTT. Translation: CASSRVPTQYF.

The chain combines TRBV7-9 with TRBJ2-1, with TRBD2 as a possible D gene (6 bases). Germline CDR1 SEHNR, CDR2 FQNEAQ (reference sequence). V shed 0 bases and J shed 8 bases, with 14 bases lying between them. This CDR3 is 15 amino acids long. The CDR3 coding sequence is TGTGCCAGCAGCTTAGCTAGCGGCGTTTTGGATGAGCAGTTCTTC. Its protein is CASSLASGVLDEQFF.

The chain has TRBV27 and TRBJ2-3; no reliable D call. Trimming pared 0 bases from V and 6 bases from J, leaving 7 bases between. The CDR3 spans 13 residues. Germline V lookup: CDR1 MNHEY, CDR2 SMNVEV (reference sequence). The CDR3 DNA follows: TGTGCCAGCAGTTTATCGGAGAAGGATACGCAGTATTTT. Amino acids: CASSLSEKDTQYF.

The V gene is TRBV7-9, the J gene TRBJ2-7, with D perhaps TRBD2 (6 bases). V was pared by 3 bases and J by 3 bases, with 9 bases between. Germline lookup yields CDR1 SEHNR and CDR2 FQNEAQ (reference sequence). The CDR3 loop spans 13 amino acids. The CDR3 DNA follows: TGTGCCAGCAGCTTGGCGGGGATCTACGAGCAGTACTTC. Translated, it gives CASSLAGIYEQYF. The full variable domain, in which reference TRBV7-9 and TRBJ2-7 provide the parts outside the CDR3, is DTGVSQNPRHKITKRGQNVTFRCDPISEHNRLYWYRQTLGQGPEFLTYFQNEAQLEKSRLLSDRFSAERPKGSFSTLEIQRTEQGDSAMYLCASSLAGIYEQYFGPGTRLTVT.

V gene TRBV5-6 combines with J gene TRBJ1-2; D gene uncertain. The CDR3 totals 14 residues. Germline loops: CDR1 SGHDT, CDR2 YYEEEE. V lost 4 bases to trimming and J lost 4 bases, with 14 bases between them. The CDR3 protein is CASSLADPFYGYTF. The DNA of the CDR3 is TGTGCCAGCAGCCTCGCTGACCCGTTCTATGGCTACACCTTC.

The rearrangement uses TRBV10-3 and TRBJ2-7; 9 bases agree with TRBD2. This CDR3 region has 14 residues. The V segment lost 11 bases and the J segment 2 bases; nucleotides outside the gene matches: 10. Per the germline V gene, CDR1 is ENHRY and CDR2 is SYGVKD. The CDR3 loop reads CASHPGTSPYEQYF. CDR3 nucleotides: TGTGCCTCCCACCCCGGGACTAGCCCCTACGAGCAGTACTTC.

V is TRBV23-1 and J is TRBJ1-2; D remains ambiguous. TRBV23-1 is filed as an ORF, its function uncertain. CDR3 size: 13 residues. V was pared by 5 bases and J by 4 bases, with 11 bases between. As DNA, the CDR3 is TGCGCCAGCAGTTCTAGGATCCTCTATGGCTACACCTTC. Encoded protein: CASSSRILYGYTF.

The chain recombines TRBV18 with TRBJ2-1, with 8 bases aligning to TRBD2. This CDR3 comprises 17 residues. The ends lost 4 bases at V and 4 bases at J; junction bases unmatched: 12. Germline V gives CDR1 KGHSH, CDR2 LQKENI. In nucleotides, the CDR3 is TGTGCCAGCTCACGAAGGGGACTAGTGGAGGGTTACAATGAGCAGTTCTTC. Translation: CASSRRGLVEGYNEQFF. The entire variable domain, with the rest obtained from reference TRBV18 and TRBJ2-1, is as follows: NAGVMQNPRHLVRRRGQEARLRCSPMKGHSHVYWYRQLPEEGLKFMVYLQKENIIDESGMPKERFSAEFPKEGPSILRIQQVVRGDSAAYFCASSRRGLVEGYNEQFFGPGTRLTVL.